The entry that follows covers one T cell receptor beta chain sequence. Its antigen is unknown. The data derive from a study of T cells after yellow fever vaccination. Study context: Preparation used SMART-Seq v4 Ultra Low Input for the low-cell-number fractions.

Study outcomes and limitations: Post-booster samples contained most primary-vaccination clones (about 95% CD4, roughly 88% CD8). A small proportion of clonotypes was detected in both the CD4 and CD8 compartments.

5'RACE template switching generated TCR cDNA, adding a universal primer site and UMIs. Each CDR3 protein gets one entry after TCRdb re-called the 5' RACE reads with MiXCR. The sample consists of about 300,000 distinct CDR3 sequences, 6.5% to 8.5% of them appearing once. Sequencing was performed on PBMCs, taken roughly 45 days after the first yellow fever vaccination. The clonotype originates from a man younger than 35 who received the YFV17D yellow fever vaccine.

The CDR3 DNA sequence: TGCGCCAGCAGCAACCCTCCAACAGGGGACCATGAGCAGTTCTTC. Translated: CASSNPPTGDHEQFF. This chain uses TRBV4-1 with TRBJ2-1, with 7 bases that match TRBD1. J was trimmed by 8 bases and V by 5 bases; bases with no gene match: 12. CDR1 and CDR2 from the germline V gene are MGHRA and YSYEKL. The CDR3 contains 15 residues.